The rows below give T cell receptor beta chains drawn from one sample of a study of blood T cell repertoires in COVID-19. Profiling relied on immunoSEQ multiplex PCR, and the TCRdb table lists in-frame clones only, not all of them. The sample lists 300,000 to 350,000 clones; approximately 88% were seen once. The sample was PBMCs or T cells enriched from blood (not recorded which). All receptors derive from a woman aged 18-35 years who had recovered from COVID-19. CDR3s include the opening cysteine and the closing phenylalanine or tryptophan. Each record gives: J gene, D gene, V gene, clone size, CDR3 DNA, CDR3 protein. D genes are given only for firm matches. Part of the rows lack a size; the others show once, few, many or a class for expanded clones.

TRBJ1-6,TRBD1,TRBV10-3,-,TGTGCCATCAGCCGGACAGGGCCGGACAATTCACCCCTCCACTTT,CAISRTGPDNSPLHF
TRBJ2-7,-,TRBV6-2/TRBV6-3,-,TGTGCCAGCAGTTACTCCTTCATCCAGGGACTTCCTTACGAGCAGTACTTC,CASSYSFIQGLPYEQYF
TRBJ1-4,TRBD1,TRBV19,-,TGTGCCAGTAGTAGGGTACAGGGGGGTGAAAAACTGTTTTTT,CASSRVQGGEKLFF
TRBJ1-2,TRBD1,TRBV6-1,-,TGTGCCAGCAGTGAAGGGACAGGGAATCTCTATGGCTACACCTTC,CASSEGTGNLYGYTF
TRBJ2-2,-,TRBV5-1,-,TGCGCCAGCAGCCGAACCGGGACGGAGGGGACCGGGGAGCTGTTTTTT,CASSRTGTEGTGELFF
TRBJ2-7,-,TRBV7-9,many,TGTGCCAGCAGCTCTCTGAGTTCCTACGAGCAGTACTTC,CASSSLSSYEQYF
TRBJ1-2,TRBD1,TRBV5-1,-,TGCGCCAGCAGCTTGCCGGGACAGGGGGGCGGCTACACCTTC,CASSLPGQGGGYTF
TRBJ2-7,-,TRBV28,-,TGTGCCAGCAGTTTGTCAGGGGTCCTACGGGAGCAGTACTTC,CASSLSGVLREQYF
TRBJ2-3,-,TRBV11-2,once,TGTGCCAGCACCGACCGGGTACGCACAGATACGCAGTATTTT,CASTDRVRTDTQYF
TRBJ1-1,-,TRBV19,-,TGTGCCAGTAGTATGGTTGGAGGTCTTATCGCGCCGAACACTGAAGCTTTCTTT,CASSMVGGLIAPNTEAFF
TRBJ1-5,-,TRBV13,-,TGTGCCAGCAGCTTAAGAGGGTCCCAACCCCAGCATTTT,CASSLRGSQPQHF
TRBJ1-1,-,TRBV3-1/TRBV3-2,-,TGTGCCAGCAGCCAACCAGGGAGGGGCACTGAAGCTTTCTTT,CASSQPGRGTEAFF
TRBJ1-1,TRBD1,TRBV7-2,-,TGTGCCAGCAGCCAACACCGAACGGGACAGGGAGTAAGGGAAGCTTTCTTT,CASSQHRTGQGVREAFF
TRBJ2-2,-,TRBV7-9,-,TGTGCCAGCAGCTTAGGTGGGCAGGGAAGCGCCGGGGAGCTGTTTTTT,CASSLGGQGSAGELFF
TRBJ1-4,-,TRBV12-3/TRBV12-4,-,TGTGCCAGCAGTTTCCAGAATGAAAAACTGTTTTTT,CASSFQNEKLFF
TRBJ2-1,-,TRBV7-3,once,TGTGCCAGCAGCTTAAAGCGGGGTGGGACAATGCAGCAGTTCTTC,CASSLKRGGTMQQFF
TRBJ2-5,-,TRBV5-4,-,TGTGCCAGCAGCGCGGCCCCCCCAGAGACCCAGTACTTC,CASSAAPPETQYF
TRBJ2-5,-,TRBV20-1,-,TGCAGTGCTAGTTTGAGAAATCAAGAGACCCAGTACTTC,CSASLRNQETQYF
TRBJ1-2,-,TRBV5-5,-,TGTGCCAGCAGCTTGAAGGACTGGACAGTGCGTAACTATGGCTACACCTTC,CASSLKDWTVRNYGYTF
TRBJ2-3,-,TRBV11-2,-,TGTGCCAGCAGCTTACGCGGGGTAGCAGATACGCAGTATTTT,CASSLRGVADTQYF
TRBJ1-2,-,TRBV2,few,TGTGCCAGCAGTGCACTTTCTAACTATGGCTACACCTTC,CASSALSNYGYTF
TRBJ1-5,TRBD1,TRBV6-7,-,TGTGCCAGCAGTTACCCCATTGGACAGGGTAAAGTGTCTCACAATCAGCCCCAGCATTTT,CASSYPIGQGKVSHNQPQHF
TRBJ1-1,-,TRBV7-2,-,TGTGCCAGCAGCTTAAGTGGCGGCGGTGAAGCTTTCTTT,CASSLSGGGEAFF
TRBJ1-5,TRBD1,TRBV28,-,TGTGCCAGCAGTTTCCGGGGACAGCATTATAGCAATCAGCCCCAGCATTTT,CASSFRGQHYSNQPQHF
TRBJ1-5,-,TRBV28,-,TGTGCCAGCAGCCCGCTGGCGGGCCAGCCCCAGCATTTT,CASSPLAGQPQHF
TRBJ1-5,-,TRBV21-1,-,TGTGCCAGCAGCAAAGGCCCGGACAGAAGGCATCAGCCCCAGCATTTT,CASSKGPDRRHQPQHF
TRBJ1-4,-,TRBV3-1/TRBV3-2,few,TGTGCCAGCAGCCAAGATTACCGGGGGGAAAAACTGTTTTTT,CASSQDYRGEKLFF
TRBJ1-1,TRBD1,TRBV27,-,TGTGCCACCAGGAGGGGACAGCCGAACACTGAAGCTTTCTTT,CATRRGQPNTEAFF
TRBJ1-2,-,TRBV28,-,TGTGCCAGCAGTCCACGTACAGGGTTTGGCTACACCTTC,CASSPRTGFGYTF
TRBJ1-1,-,TRBV7-2,-,TGTGCCAGCAGCTTAGAGGGGTGGAACACTGAAGCTTTCTTT,CASSLEGWNTEAFF
TRBJ2-3,-,TRBV5-4,-,TGTGCCAGCAGCTTGGACAGGGCCCCCACAGATACGCAGTATTTT,CASSLDRAPTDTQYF
TRBJ1-1,TRBD1,TRBV7-9,-,TGTGCCAGCAGCTTACAGGGGGCGCAGGGCACTGAAGCTTTCTTT,CASSLQGAQGTEAFF
TRBJ1-2,TRBD1,TRBV28,-,TGTGCCAGCAGCCCGGGACAGGGTCCCGGCTACACCTTC,CASSPGQGPGYTF
TRBJ2-7,-,TRBV3-1/TRBV3-2,-,TGTGCCAGCAGCCAACTTGACAGGGAGCAGTACTTC,CASSQLDREQYF
TRBJ2-1,TRBD2,TRBV15,-,TGTGCCACCAGCAGGGGGTTTGGGGCGGGAGTTGGGAATGAGCAGTTCTTC,CATSRGFGAGVGNEQFF
TRBJ1-5,-,TRBV4-3,-,TGCGCCAGCAGCCAAGATAACAGAAACAATCAGCCCCAGCATTTT,CASSQDNRNNQPQHF